A selection of T cell receptor beta chains follows, all from one sample in a study of tumour-infiltrating T cells in Burkitt lymphoma. Some clones are missing from TCRdb's copy, which holds only in-frame ones; the method was immunoSEQ multiplex PCR. The top ten clones hold 2.2% of a sample with 4,500 to 6,500 clones, roughly 10% of them seen once. What was sequenced was tumor tissue. These receptors were taken from a human donor with diffuse large B-cell lymphoma. Both conserved end residues are part of each CDR3. Fields, in order: J gene, V gene, D gene, clone size, CDR3 DNA, CDR3 protein. The D gene is left open where the match is weak. A clone size is listed for some rows: how often the clone was seen (once, few, many), or a class if it is expanded.

>TRBJ2-7|TRBV7-2|.|few
TGTGCCAGCAGCTCCAATCCCCTAGGCAGCTACGAGCAGTACTTC
CASSSNPLGSYEQYF
>TRBJ2-7|TRBV5-1|TRBD1|.
TGCGCCAGCAGCTTGGGGACAGGTGGATCCTACGAGCAGTACTTC
CASSLGTGGSYEQYF
>TRBJ2-7|TRBV5-1|TRBD1|few
TGCGCCAGCAGCTTGGGGGGGTTTCAGGGGGTATCTTCCTACGAGCAGTACTTC
CASSLGGFQGVSSYEQYF
>TRBJ2-7|TRBV6-1|TRBD1|few
TGTGCCAGCAGTGAAGTGGGACAGGGTTCCTACGAGCAGTACTTC
CASSEVGQGSYEQYF
>TRBJ2-3|TRBV6-5|.|.
TGTGCCAGCAGTCCGACGGCGGATACGCAGTATTTT
CASSPTADTQYF
>TRBJ1-2|TRBV10-2|.|few
TGCGCCAGCAGGGGGGGAACAGCTAACTATGGCTACACCTTC
CASRGGTANYGYTF
>TRBJ1-1|TRBV19|.|.
TGTGCCAGTAGTATTAACGAGGGGCTTGACACTGAAGCTTTCTTT
CASSINEGLDTEAFF
>TRBJ1-6|TRBV6-1|.|.
TGTGCCAGCCTCGGCCTCGGTTCACCCCTCCACTTT
CASLGLGSPLHF
>TRBJ1-2|TRBV5-6|TRBD1|.
TGTGCCAGCAGCCAGATAGGACAGGGCGGGGAAGGTGGCTACACCTTC
CASSQIGQGGEGGYTF
>TRBJ1-5|TRBV5-6|.|.
TGTGCCAGCAGCTTGGTGGGGGGAAATCAGCCCCAGCATTTT
CASSLVGGNQPQHF
>TRBJ1-1|TRBV7-9|.|few
TGTGCCAGCAGCTCACAGGAGAACACTGAAGCTTTCTTT
CASSSQENTEAFF
>TRBJ2-3|TRBV6-6|.|few
TGTGCCAGCAGTTACGGCACGGTGACAGATACGCAGTATTTT
CASSYGTVTDTQYF
>TRBJ1-5|TRBV6-4|.|.
TGTGCCAGCAGTCCAATCCGGGGTTTTCAGCCCCAGCATTTT
CASSPIRGFQPQHF
>TRBJ1-1|TRBV6-1|.|.
TGTGCCAGCAAAGGCGTACGGCAGTTTGAAGCTTTCTTT
CASKGVRQFEAFF
>TRBJ2-7|TRBV7-6|.|.
TGTGCCAGCAGCAACCAAGGCGAGCAGTACTTC
CASSNQGEQYF
>TRBJ1-5|TRBV18|.|.
TGTGCCAGCTCATCTAACAGCAATCAGCCCCAGCATTTT
CASSSNSNQPQHF
>TRBJ1-2|TRBV5-1|TRBD1|few
TGCGCCAGCAGCTTGGGCGGACAGGGACTTGGCTACACCTTC
CASSLGGQGLGYTF
>TRBJ2-7|TRBV2|.|.
TGTGCCAGCAGTGGGTTGACCGACTACGAGCAGTACTTC
CASSGLTDYEQYF
>TRBJ1-2|TRBV7-9|.|few
TGTGCCAGCAGCTCAACTCAGACCGCCGGGGGTGGCTACACCTTC
CASSSTQTAGGGYTF
>TRBJ2-1|TRBV30|.|few
TGTGCCTGGTCCGGGACCTCCTACAATGAGCAGTTCTTC
CAWSGTSYNEQFF